This T cell receptor (beta chain) stems from a study of blood T cell repertoires in COVID-19. Turning to the study itself: There were acute and convalescent COVID-19 samples, and they came from the United States, Italy and Spain. PBMCs, B-cell-depleted T cells, or T cells provided the cDNA or gDNA that made up the material.

The cohort comprised adults aged 18 to 89 years residing in under 25 US areas. The table lists this clone with a count of one. Sequenced by immunoSEQ multiplex PCR; TCRdb stores in-frame clones only, minus some. The table shows roughly 250,000 clones, with 90% to 95% occurring only once. The V gene's germline CDR1 is SGHRS and CDR2 YFSETQ. The CDR3 consists of 13 residues. Deletions cut 2 bases from V and 1 base from J, with 6 bases between. This chain joins TRBV5-1 and TRBJ1-1; no definite D call. The receptor comes from a human donor in a cohort exposed to, infected with or recovered from COVID-19 (not recorded which). The donor label of this sample is uncertain. Sequenced material: PBMCs or T cells enriched from blood (not recorded which). The CDR3 DNA follows: TGCGCCAGCAGCTTTGAGGGGAACACTGAAGCTTTCTTT. The encoded protein is CASSFEGNTEAFF.